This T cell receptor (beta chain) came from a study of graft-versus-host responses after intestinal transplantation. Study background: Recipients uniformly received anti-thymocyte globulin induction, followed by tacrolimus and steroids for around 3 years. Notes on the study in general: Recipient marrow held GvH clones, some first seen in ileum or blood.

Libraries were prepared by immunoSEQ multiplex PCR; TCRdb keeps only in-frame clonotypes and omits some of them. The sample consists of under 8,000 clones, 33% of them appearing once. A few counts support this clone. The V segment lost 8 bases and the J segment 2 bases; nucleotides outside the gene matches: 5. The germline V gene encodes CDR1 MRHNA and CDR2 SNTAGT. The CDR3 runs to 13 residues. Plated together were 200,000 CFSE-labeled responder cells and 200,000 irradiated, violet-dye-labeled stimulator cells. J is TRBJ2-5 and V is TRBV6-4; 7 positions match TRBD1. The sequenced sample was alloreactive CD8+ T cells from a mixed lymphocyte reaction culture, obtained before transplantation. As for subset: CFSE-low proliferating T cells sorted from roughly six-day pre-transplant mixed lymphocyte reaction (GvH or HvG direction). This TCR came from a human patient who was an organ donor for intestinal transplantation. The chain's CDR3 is CASHRQGQETQYF. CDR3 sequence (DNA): TGTGCCAGCCATAGACAGGGTCAAGAGACCCAGTACTTC.